The 32 T cell receptor beta chains presented below share a single source sample, sequenced in a study of siplizumab effects on memory and regulatory T cells. The assay was immunoSEQ multiplex PCR, and TCRdb's table has in-frame clones only and misses some. Among 60,000 to 65,000 clones listed, 70% to 80% were seen once. The specimen was memory CD4+ T cells sorted from blood. The receptor source for this set is a human donor in good health.

The chain joins TRBV7-9 to TRBJ1-1; 9 bases fit TRBD1. The CDR3 length is 16 residues. V lost 5 bases and J lost 10; bases outside the gene matches: 17. The germline V gene encodes CDR1 SEHNR and CDR2 FQNEAQ (reference sequence). CDR3 coding DNA: TGTGCCAGCAGCCCGAGCCTCTCCGGGACAGGGAGATTAGCTTTCTTT. Residues: CASSPSLSGTGRLAFF.

The chain carries TRBV28 and TRBJ1-3, with D possibly being TRBD1 (5 bases). Germline assignment: CDR1 MDHEN and CDR2 SYDVKM. CDR3 size: 15 residues. The V and J ends lost 11 bases and 2 bases respectively, with 19 bases between them. The CDR3 nucleotides read TGTGCCGGGCGGGGGGGTGACTCCGCTGGAAACACCATATATTTT. This sequence encodes CAGRGGDSAGNTIYF.

This clone was counted a few times. V gene TRBV7-6 combines with J gene TRBJ2-5; D not certain. Per the germline V gene, CDR1 is SGHVS and CDR2 is FNYEAQ. Trimming shortened V by 1 base and J by 6 bases, and 9 bases separated the two germline ends. This CDR3 has 13 amino acids. The CDR3 is CASSLDTPQTQYF. Written as DNA, the CDR3 is TGTGCCAGCAGCTTAGATACGCCTCAGACCCAGTACTTC. Looking up the rest from reference TRBV7-6 and TRBJ2-5 gives the full variable domain: GAGVSQSPRYKVTKRGQDVALRCDPISGHVSLYWYRQALGQGPEFLTYFNYEAQQDKSGLPNDRFSAERPEGSISTLTIQRTEQRDSAMYRCASSLDTPQTQYFGPGTRLLVL.

V is TRBV7-2 and J is TRBJ1-6; 8 nucleotides line up with TRBD1. Trimming cost V 5 bases and J 7 bases; bases outside gene matches: 7. This CDR3 comprises 15 residues. Germline values: CDR1 SGHTA, CDR2 FQGNSA. This CDR3 reads CASSLRTGQNSPLHF. The CDR3 coding sequence is TGTGCCAGCAGCCTGCGGACAGGGCAGAATTCACCCCTCCACTTT.

The chain joins TRBV5-1 to TRBJ2-5; 7 bases agree with TRBD1. The CDR3 contains 19 residues. Trimming at V came to 4 bases and at J to 4 bases, leaving 22 bases not matched to a gene. Germline assignment: CDR1 SGHRS and CDR2 YFSETQ. Here the CDR3 reads CASSLSRQGSFNLGETQYF. The CDR3 DNA is TGCGCCAGCAGCCTTTCCCGACAGGGAAGTTTCAATTTAGGAGAGACCCAGTACTTC.

The chain combines TRBV5-1 with TRBJ1-4, with D unresolved. The V end lost 3 bases, the J end lost 5 bases, and 14 bases lay between the germline ends. Germline V gene lookup returns CDR1 SGHRS and CDR2 YFSETQ. CDR3 length: 15 residues. Written as DNA, the CDR3 is TGCGCCAGCAGCTGGAGAGGGAGACAAAATGAAAAACTGTTTTTT. Translation gives CASSWRGRQNEKLFF.

The chain has TRBV4-2 and TRBJ2-7; no definite D call. Trimming left V 6 bases short and J 0 bases short, with 6 bases between. The CDR3 runs 12 residues. CDR1 is LGHNA and CDR2 is YNFKEQ in the germline V gene. The CDR3 coding sequence is TGTGCCAGCAGTCCTCCCTCCTACGAGCAGTACTTC. This sequence encodes CASSPPSYEQYF.

This clone occurred once. The rearrangement joins TRBV5-4 to TRBJ2-2; D gene ambiguous. This CDR3 has 15 residues. Trimming shortened V by 2 bases and J by 6 bases, and 14 bases separated the two germline ends. CDR1 is SGHNT, CDR2 YYREEE, per germline (reference sequence). CDR3 sequence reads: CASSLSHAAAGELFF. CDR3 in DNA: TGTGCCAGCAGCTTAAGTCACGCGGCGGCCGGGGAGCTGTTTTTT. The variable domain in full, completed from reference TRBV5-4 and TRBJ2-2, reads ETGVTQSPTHLIKTRGQQVTLRCSSQSGHNTVSWYQQALGQGPQFIFQYYREEENGRGNFPPRFSGLQFPNYSSELNVNALELDDSALYLCASSLSHAAAGELFFGEGSRLTVL.

The chain carries TRBV15 and TRBJ1-2; no clear D. Germline V gene sequence: CDR1 LNHNV, CDR2 YYDKDF (reference sequence). The CDR3 is 14 amino acids. The V end lost 0 bases, the J end lost 1 base, and 6 bases lay between the germline ends. CDR3 bases: TGTGCCACCAGCAGAGACAGGATTAACTATGGCTACACCTTC. Translating it yields CATSRDRINYGYTF.

This rearrangement joins TRBV25-1 to TRBJ1-4, with D possibly TRBD1 on 6 matching bases. CDR3 size: 17 residues. V shed 4 bases and J shed 0 bases, with 15 bases lying between them. Per germline, CDR1 MGHDK and CDR2 SYGVNS. This CDR3 is CASSADLRTATNEKLFF. CDR3 sequence (DNA): TGTGCCAGCAGTGCCGACCTCCGGACAGCAACTAATGAAAAACTGTTTTTT.

This clone turned up a few times. The genes are TRBV7-2 and TRBJ1-1; D is uncertain. CDR1 and CDR2 from the germline V gene are SGHTA and FQGNSA. CDR3 length equals 13 residues. V was pared by 5 bases and J by 6 bases, with 13 bases between. The CDR3 reads CASSRGLRPEAFF. DNA of the CDR3: TGTGCCAGCAGCCGAGGGCTACGGCCTGAAGCTTTCTTT.

The rearrangement uses TRBV6-6 and TRBJ1-4; D unresolved. Trimming left V 8 bases short and J 8 bases short, with 15 bases between. CDR1 and CDR2 (germline): MNHNY, SVGAGI (reference sequence). The CDR3 consists of 13 residues. The DNA of the CDR3 is TGTGCCAGCGCCCTAAATGAGATGGAAAAACTGTTTTTT. This codes for CASALNEMEKLFF.

V usage is TRBV28 and J usage is TRBJ1-4; D gene unclear. Trimming left V 7 bases short and J 0 bases short, with 6 bases between. The CDR3 runs to 13 residues. Germline CDR1 is MDHEN and CDR2 is SYDVKM. In nucleotides, the CDR3 is TGTGCCAGCAAAGGCGCAACTAATGAAAAACTGTTTTTT. Residues: CASKGATNEKLFF.

The chain links TRBV7-2 to TRBJ2-1; 8 bases are a match to TRBD2. Germline CDR1 SGHTA, CDR2 FQGNSA. Germline trimming cut 2 bases from V and 9 bases from J; bases unmatched to any gene: 6. This CDR3 contains 14 residues. DNA of the CDR3: TGTGCCAGCAGCTTAAAAGCGGGGGTGAGTGAGCAGTTCTTC. Protein sequence: CASSLKAGVSEQFF.

The rearrangement links TRBV21-1 to TRBJ2-2; the table's TRBD1 call for D was not verified on the DNA. TRBV21-1 is an annotated pseudogene. This CDR3 contains 19 residues. The CDR3 protein is CASSKGRQGLISGTGELFF. The CDR3 DNA sequence: TGTGCCAGCAGCAAAGGTCGGCAGGGGCTGATTTCGGGCACCGGGGAGCTGTTTTTT.

This clone has a single count. This sequence joins TRBV10-1 and TRBJ2-2; D tentatively fits TRBD1 or TRBD2 (5 bases each). The CDR3 extends over 13 amino acids. Trimming took 2 bases from V and 6 from J, leaving 7 bases between them. The germline V gene encodes CDR1 WNHNN and CDR2 SYGVQD (reference sequence). This chain's CDR3 is CASSEGGSGELFF. CDR3 DNA sequence: TGCGCCAGCAGTGAGGGGGGATCCGGGGAGCTGTTTTTT.

The chain joins TRBV19 to TRBJ2-1; 8 bases agree with TRBD1. J lost 10 bases, V lost 1 base, and 6 bases had no gene match. CDR1 and CDR2 from the germline V gene are LNHDA and SQIVND (reference sequence). The CDR3 is 14 residues long. The CDR3 loop reads CASSIGGRGREQFF. The CDR3 DNA reads as TGTGCCAGTAGTATAGGTGGCAGGGGGCGAGAGCAGTTCTTC.

The chain employs TRBV29-1 and TRBJ1-1; D ambiguous. Trimming took off 7 bases at V and 1 base at J, with 13 bases between the two ends. The CDR3 spans 13 residues. Germline V gives CDR1 SQVTM, CDR2 ANQGSEA. The CDR3, as DNA: TGCAGCGCCCATTCGGACCGGAACACTGAAGCTTTCTTT. Its protein product is CSAHSDRNTEAFF.

V is TRBV7-2 and J is TRBJ2-7; possible D gene TRBD2, 6 bases. Per germline, CDR1 SGHTA and CDR2 FQGNSA. There are 15 residues in the CDR3. Between the trimmed V and J ends, which lost 1 base and 6 bases, there was a span of 16 bases. The CDR3 nucleotides are TGTGCCAGCAGCTTAGTACCGGGCGGGGAGTTCGAGCAGTACTTC. The encoded protein is CASSLVPGGEFEQYF.

The V call is TRBV7-9, the J call TRBJ1-1; possible D gene TRBD1, 5 bases. The CDR3 sequence is 16 residues long. Germline V lookup: CDR1 SEHNR, CDR2 FQNEAQ (reference sequence). Deletions cut 4 bases from V and 5 bases from J, with 20 bases between. The DNA of the CDR3 is TGTGCCAGCAGCTCCGCTCCCGGGACTCGGAGGACTGAAGCTTTCTTT. As protein: CASSSAPGTRRTEAFF.

The V and J genes are TRBV5-1 and TRBJ2-1; D is perhaps TRBD2 (6 bases). CDR1 is SGHRS, CDR2 YFSETQ, per germline. The CDR3 loop spans 14 amino acids. The germline V and J ends were trimmed by 3 bases and 3 bases, with 10 bases remaining between them. The CDR3 nucleotides read TGCGCCAGCAGCTACCCGGGACTCTACAATGAGCAGTTCTTC. Translated: CASSYPGLYNEQFF.

The V gene is TRBV6-1, the J gene TRBJ2-1; maybe TRBD2 (7 bases). This CDR3 comprises 14 residues. Between the trimmed V and J ends, which lost 2 bases and 6 bases, there was a span of 11 bases. Germline-derived CDR1 and CDR2 are MNHNS and SASEGT. DNA for the CDR3: TGTGCCAGCAGTGAATTGGGAGGGGGCAATGAGCAGTTCTTC. Translation: CASSELGGGNEQFF.

J is TRBJ1-1 and V is TRBV19; 10 bases are shared with TRBD1. CDR1 and CDR2 (germline): LNHDA, SQIVND (reference sequence). The CDR3 is made up of 18 amino acids. V shed 3 bases and J 0 bases; nucleotides not matched to a gene: 10. DNA for the CDR3: TGTGCCAGTAGTATCTCACCTGGGACAGGGGTCATGAACACTGAAGCTTTCTTT. Translating it yields CASSISPGTGVMNTEAFF.

The chain joins TRBV14 to TRBJ2-7, with unresolved D. The CDR3 covers 12 residues. Germline V CDR1 and CDR2: SGHDN, FVKESK. Trimming took 4 bases from V and 4 from J, leaving 8 bases between them. As DNA, the CDR3 is TGTGCCAGCAGCCTGGACGGTTACGAGCAGTACTTC. Translation gives CASSLDGYEQYF.

The chain carries TRBV18 and TRBJ1-6; 8 bases line up with TRBD1. Germline V CDR1 and CDR2: KGHSH, LQKENI. Germline trimming cut 2 bases from V and 0 bases from J; bases unmatched to any gene: 9. This CDR3 is built from 19 residues. The CDR3 DNA sequence: TGTGCCAGCTCACCAGTCGGACAGGGCCTGAGCTCCTATAATTCACCCCTCCACTTT. The encoded protein is CASSPVGQGLSSYNSPLHF.

The chain employs TRBV11-2 and TRBJ1-2, with D uncertain. This CDR3 region has 15 residues. The germline CDR1 and CDR2 sequences are SGHAT and FQNNGV. V was pared by 5 bases and J by 0 bases, with 13 bases between. The CDR3 nucleotides are TGTGCCAGCAGCCCCGGGTCAGGTTCTAACTATGGCTACACCTTC. Encoded protein: CASSPGSGSNYGYTF.

The chain links TRBV28 to TRBJ2-6; no firm D call. This CDR3 spans 15 amino acids. V was pared by 7 bases and J by 0 bases, with 10 bases between. Germline loops: CDR1 MDHEN, CDR2 SYDVKM. The CDR3 sequence is CASTQASSGANVLTF. For the CDR3, the DNA is TGTGCCAGCACCCAAGCAAGCTCTGGGGCCAACGTCCTGACTTTC.

V is TRBV30 and J is TRBJ1-2; TRBD1 is a possible D gene (5 bases). The length of the CDR3 is 14 residues. Between the trimmed V and J ends, which lost 4 bases and 1 base, there was a span of 13 bases. Germline loops: CDR1 GTSNPN, CDR2 SVGIG (reference sequence). The DNA of the CDR3 is TGTGCCTGGACCCTGGGACCGAATAACTATGGCTACACCTTC. Amino acid sequence: CAWTLGPNNYGYTF.

The chain joins TRBV2 to TRBJ2-7; unclear D gene. The CDR3 is 14 residues long. The V and J ends lost 6 bases and 2 bases respectively, with 14 bases between them. Per the germline V gene, CDR1 is SNHLY and CDR2 is FYNNEI. In DNA form, the CDR3 reads TGTGCCAGCAGCCCCTTAATAGGGCCCTACGAGCAGTACTTC. As protein: CASSPLIGPYEQYF.

This clone was recorded once. The J gene is TRBJ2-7, the V gene TRBV30, with D possibly called TRBD1 or TRBD2 (6 bases each). CDR1 is GTSNPN, CDR2 SVGIG, per germline (reference sequence). The CDR3 spans 14 residues. V lost 2 bases and J lost 6, with 17 bases in between. CDR3 sequence reads: CAWSLGGKIGEQYF. Written as DNA, the CDR3 is TGTGCCTGGAGTTTAGGGGGGAAAATAGGCGAGCAGTACTTC. Variable domain in full (rest from reference TRBV30 and TRBJ2-7): SQTIHQWPATLVQPVGSPLSLECTVEGTSNPNLYWYRQAAGRGLQLLFYSVGIGQISSEVPQNLSASRPQDRQFILSSKKLLLSDSGFYLCAWSLGGKIGEQYFGPGTRLTVT.

The genes are TRBV6-1 and TRBJ1-4; D might be TRBD1 (6 bases). The CDR3 totals 15 residues. V was pared by 10 bases and J by 5 bases, with 20 bases between. In germline, CDR1 is MNHNS, CDR2 SASEGT. CDR3 protein: CATRDTPWANEKLFF. CDR3 bases: TGTGCCACCCGGGACACTCCTTGGGCCAATGAAAAACTGTTTTTT.

This clone was seen only a few times. V gene TRBV7-6 combines with J gene TRBJ2-2; the D is unclear. CDR3 size: 13 residues. V lost 2 bases and J lost 6, with 7 bases in between. Germline V gene sequence: CDR1 SGHVS, CDR2 FNYEAQ. The CDR3 region is CASSLMVAGELFF. CDR3 sequence (DNA): TGTGCCAGCAGCTTAATGGTGGCCGGGGAGCTGTTTTTT.